Only one count was recorded for the clone carrying this TCR beta chain. This CDR3 has 13 amino acids. The V and J ends lost 6 bases and 6 bases respectively, with 12 bases between them. Germline V lookup: CDR1 SNHLY, CDR2 FYNNEI. Generated by immunoSEQ multiplex PCR, the TCRdb table keeps only in-frame clones and is missing some. The data show around 64,000 clones, with roughly 80% seen just once and roughly 1.2% held by the top ten. The data originate from a study of OX40 agonist ivuxolimab in advanced cancers. The sample consisted of CD4+ or CD8+ T cells sorted from blood, taken in a trial of the OX40 agonist ivuxolimab. The chain has TRBV2 and TRBJ2-1, with D unresolved. The origin of this receptor is an adult with an advanced solid tumor such as melanoma, head and neck, liver or kidney cancer. The CDR3 region is CASSDSPINEQFF. The CDR3 nucleotides read TGTGCCAGCAGCGACTCCCCAATCAATGAGCAGTTCTTC.